Listed below are T cell receptor beta chains from one sample, sequenced in a study of T cells in placental villitis. The protocol was immunoSEQ multiplex PCR, while the TCRdb copy is restricted to in-frame clones and leaves out a portion. The table shows around 780 clones, with 81% occurring only once. Sequenced input: placental tissue containing maternal and fetal cells. The source is a human patient with villitis of unknown etiology; the placental T cells may come from both mother and fetus. Both conserved end residues are part of each CDR3. The D gene is left open where the match is weak. Clone sizes are given selectively: once, few, many, or a class where the clone is expanded.

D gene	V gene	J gene	clone size	CDR3 protein	CDR3 DNA
TRBD1	TRBV13	TRBJ2-7	NA	CASSSQTGLASYEQYF	TGTGCCAGCAGCTCCCAGACAGGGCTCGCCAGCTACGAGCAGTACTTC
NA	TRBV18	TRBJ1-2	NA	CASSPFLQVVGDDYGYTF	TGTGCCAGCTCACCATTTCTGCAGGTCGTTGGGGATGACTATGGCTACACCTTC
TRBD2	TRBV6-4	TRBJ2-3	once	CASSEGGIDTQYF	TGTGCCAGCAGTGAGGGGGGGATAGATACGCAGTATTTT
NA	TRBV27	TRBJ1-2	NA	CTSSSNTGTYGYTF	TGTACCAGCAGTTCGAATACAGGGACCTATGGCTACACCTTC
NA	TRBV23-1	TRBJ2-1	few	CASSQGQEEGSSYNEQFF	TGCGCCAGCAGTCAGGGGCAGGAAGAAGGAAGCTCCTACAATGAGCAGTTCTTC
NA	TRBV18	TRBJ1-4	NA	CASSAARSRNEKLFF	TGTGCCAGCTCGGCGGCCCGTAGTAGGAATGAAAAACTGTTTTTT
NA	TRBV5-4	TRBJ1-2	once	CASSFNPGSNYGYTF	TGTGCCAGCAGCTTTAACCCGGGCTCCAACTATGGCTACACCTTC
NA	TRBV4-1	TRBJ2-6	NA	CASSQQKSGANVLTF	TGCGCCAGCAGCCAACAAAAATCTGGGGCCAACGTCCTGACTTTC
NA	TRBV5-4	TRBJ2-7	NA	CASSLRGRDYEQYF	TGTGCCAGCAGCTTGAGGGGAAGGGACTACGAGCAGTACTTC
NA	TRBV25-1	TRBJ1-5	NA	CASSDNREDSNQPQHF	TGTGCCAGCAGTGACAACAGGGAGGATAGCAATCAGCCCCAGCATTTT
NA	TRBV7-6	TRBJ1-5	NA	CASSSHGSVSNQPQHF	TGTGCCAGCAGCTCCCACGGGAGTGTCAGCAATCAGCCCCAGCATTTT
NA	TRBV30	TRBJ1-1	once	CAWSVGANTEAFF	TGTGCCTGGAGTGTAGGCGCGAACACTGAAGCTTTCTTT
TRBD1	TRBV19	TRBJ1-2	NA	CASSTGGYGYTF	TGTGCCAGTAGTACAGGGGGCTATGGCTACACCTTC
NA	TRBV21-1	TRBJ2-4	NA	CASSKVGENIQYF	TGTGCCAGCAGCAAAGTTGGGGAAAACATTCAGTACTTC
TRBD2	TRBV11-2	TRBJ2-7	NA	CASSPDVLAGGSSYEQYF	TGTGCCAGCAGCCCAGACGTCCTAGCGGGAGGGAGCTCCTACGAGCAGTACTTC
NA	TRBV12-3/TRBV12-4	TRBJ1-1	NA	CASSLYRGTEAFF	TGTGCCAGTAGTCTATATCGGGGGACTGAAGCTTTCTTT
NA	TRBV4-2	TRBJ1-6	NA	CASSQDMDSSYNSPLHF	TGTGCCAGCAGCCAAGACATGGACAGCTCCTATAATTCACCCCTCCACTTT
TRBD2	TRBV9	TRBJ2-1	once	CASSLGLASNEQFF	TGTGCCAGCAGCCTCGGACTAGCGAGCAATGAGCAGTTCTTC
NA	TRBV12-3/TRBV12-4	TRBJ1-2	NA	CASVQGGYGYTF	TGTGCCAGCGTCCAGGGCGGCTATGGCTACACCTTC
TRBD1	TRBV2	TRBJ2-7	NA	CASSDMRQGKHYEQYF	TGTGCCAGCAGCGATATGAGACAGGGCAAACACTACGAGCAGTACTTC
NA	TRBV19	TRBJ1-2	few	CASTPWRAGNGYTF	TGTGCCAGTACCCCATGGAGGGCAGGGAATGGCTACACCTTC
TRBD1	TRBV19	TRBJ1-1	few	CARTLTGEDEAFF	TGTGCCAGGACCCTAACAGGGGAGGATGAAGCTTTCTTT
NA	TRBV7-2	TRBJ1-1	NA	CASSLGTAYTEAFF	TGTGCCAGCAGCTTAGGGACCGCCTACACTGAAGCTTTCTTT
NA	TRBV5-5	TRBJ2-1	NA	CASTWPLAPFNDEQFF	TGTGCCAGCACATGGCCCCTAGCCCCTTTTAACGATGAGCAGTTCTTC
NA	TRBV19	TRBJ2-7	NA	CASSQRGSYEQYF	TGTGCCAGTAGTCAGAGGGGTTCCTACGAGCAGTACTTC
TRBD1	TRBV27	TRBJ2-7	NA	CASSSFRTGGAYEQYF	TGTGCCAGCAGTTCTTTTCGTACAGGGGGCGCGTACGAGCAGTACTTC
NA	TRBV6-4	TRBJ2-3	few	CASSDSSSPAHTQYF	TGTGCCAGCAGTGACTCGAGTTCTCCAGCACATACGCAGTATTTT
NA	TRBV6-6	TRBJ1-5	few	CASSGQGLNQPQHF	TGTGCCAGCAGTGGGCAGGGCCTCAATCAGCCCCAGCATTTT
NA	TRBV12-3/TRBV12-4	TRBJ1-2	NA	CASSFNNYGYTF	TGTGCCAGCAGTTTCAATAACTATGGCTACACCTTC
NA	TRBV4-3	TRBJ1-5	NA	CASSQGGAGHYSNQPQHF	TGCGCCAGCAGCCAAGGCGGGGCAGGTCATTATAGCAATCAGCCCCAGCATTTT
NA	TRBV3-1/TRBV3-2	TRBJ1-6	NA	CASSMQQYNSPLHF	TGTGCCAGCAGCATGCAGCAGTATAATTCACCCCTCCACTTT
NA	TRBV4-1	TRBJ2-7	NA	CASSPVGKGGSEQYF	TGCGCCAGCAGCCCAGTGGGTAAGGGGGGTAGCGAGCAGTACTTC
TRBD1	TRBV30	TRBJ1-6	few	CAWSTGTGVSPLHF	TGTGCCTGGTCAACCGGGACAGGGGTTTCACCCCTCCACTTT
NA	TRBV2	TRBJ2-2	NA	CASSAASPTGELFF	TGTGCCAGCAGTGCCGCCTCCCCAACCGGGGAGCTGTTTTTT
NA	TRBV7-9	TRBJ1-2	once	CASSSSAGLYGYTF	TGTGCCAGCAGCTCCAGTGCCGGACTCTATGGCTACACCTTC
TRBD1	TRBV4-1	TRBJ2-7	NA	CASSQLPGGTYEQYF	TGCGCCAGCAGCCAATTACCAGGGGGAACCTACGAGCAGTACTTC